The entry that follows covers one TCR beta chain sequence. This CDR3 contains 15 residues. Trimming took off 4 bases at V and 5 bases at J, with 17 bases between the two ends. In germline, CDR1 is SGHTA, CDR2 FQGNSA. The data are from a study of CD8 T cells in Susac syndrome. Reverse transcription used about 0.5 to 1 ug RNA and random hexamers. immunoSEQ multiplex PCR amplified TCR beta CDR3 across 54 Vbeta, 13 Jbeta. One entry per CDR3 protein results from TCRdb running MiXCR on the immunoSEQ multiplex PCR reads. This table holds some 450,000 distinct CDR3 sequences, more than 80% found once. Sequenced material: CD8+ T cells from PBMCs. The TCR sequence derives from a human donor with multiple sclerosis. This sequence joins TRBV7-2 and TRBJ2-5; TRBD2 might be the D (6 bases). The DNA of the CDR3 is TGTGCCAGCAGCTCCCTACGGGGAGGAGGGGAGACCCAGTACTTC. It encodes CASSSLRGGGETQYF.